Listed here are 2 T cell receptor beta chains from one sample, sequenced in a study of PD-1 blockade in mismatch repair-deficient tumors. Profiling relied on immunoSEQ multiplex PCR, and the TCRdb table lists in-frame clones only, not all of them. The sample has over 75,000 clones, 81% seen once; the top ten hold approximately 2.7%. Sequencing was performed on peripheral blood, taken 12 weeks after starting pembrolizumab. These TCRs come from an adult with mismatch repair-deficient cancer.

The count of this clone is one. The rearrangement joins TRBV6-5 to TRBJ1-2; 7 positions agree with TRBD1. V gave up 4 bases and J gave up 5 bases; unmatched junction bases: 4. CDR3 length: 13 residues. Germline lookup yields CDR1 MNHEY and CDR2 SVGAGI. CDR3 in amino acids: CASSLAGGYGYTF. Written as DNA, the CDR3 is TGTGCCAGCAGTTTGGCAGGGGGATATGGCTACACCTTC.

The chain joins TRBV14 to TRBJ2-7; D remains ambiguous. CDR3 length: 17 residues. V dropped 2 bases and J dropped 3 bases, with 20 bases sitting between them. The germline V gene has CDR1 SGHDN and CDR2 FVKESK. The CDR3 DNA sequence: TGTGCCAGCAGCCAACGGCCTGGGAATAAAAACCACTACGAGCAGTACTTC. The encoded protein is CASSQRPGNKNHYEQYF.